Below are 6 T cell receptor beta chains sequenced from a single sample in a study of T cell changes during pregnancy in multiple sclerosis. Produced via immunoSEQ multiplex PCR; TCRdb's table is partial and in-frame only. Of over 25,000 clones in the sample, around nine tenths are singletons; the top ten hold roughly 0.41%. Sequenced material: CD4+ T cells from peripheral blood mononuclear cells, taken in the second trimester of pregnancy. These receptors all stem from a female donor in good health, enrolled as a control in a pregnancy study.

V usage is TRBV7-2 and J usage is TRBJ1-5; 10 positions agree with TRBD1. CDR1 SGHTA and CDR2 FQGNSA come from the germline V gene. This CDR3 has 15 residues. Trimming cost V 3 bases and J 6 bases; bases outside gene matches: 5. The CDR3 reads CASSLMTGGRQPQHF. The CDR3 coding sequence is TGTGCCAGCAGCTTGATGACAGGGGGCCGTCAGCCCCAGCATTTT.

The V and J genes are TRBV11-3 and TRBJ2-3; perhaps TRBD1 as D (6 bases). From germline, CDR1 is SGHNT and CDR2 YENEEA. The CDR3 has 14 amino acids. V lost 6 bases, J lost 1 base, and 11 bases lay in between. The CDR3 loop is CASSPRGRTDTQYF. Written as DNA, the CDR3 is TGTGCCAGCAGTCCCAGGGGCCGCACAGATACGCAGTATTTT.

The J gene is TRBJ1-1, the V gene TRBV2, with TRBD1 as a possible D gene (5 bases). Germline values: CDR1 SNHLY, CDR2 FYNNEI. This CDR3 comprises 12 residues. Trimming left V 6 bases short and J 4 bases short, with 9 bases between. CDR3: CASRSGPTEAFF. The CDR3 coding sequence is TGTGCCAGCAGATCAGGGCCCACTGAAGCTTTCTTT.

The chain is built from TRBV27 and TRBJ1-2; 7 nucleotides match TRBD1. The CDR3 has 13 amino acids. V was pared by 8 bases and J by 8 bases, with 11 bases of the junction left unmatched. Germline V gives CDR1 MNHEY, CDR2 SMNVEV (reference sequence). The CDR3 spells CASGLSGGEGYTF. In DNA, the CDR3 is TGTGCCAGCGGGTTATCAGGGGGAGAGGGCTACACCTTC.

J is TRBJ1-5 and V is TRBV27; D ambiguous. The V end was cut by 6 bases, the J end by 9 bases, with 15 bases between. The CDR3 totals 13 residues. Germline CDR1 MNHEY, CDR2 SMNVEV (reference sequence). In nucleotides, the CDR3 is TGTGCCAGCAGGAGGGAAGCGGACGGGCCCCAGCATTTT. Its protein product is CASRREADGPQHF.

The genes are TRBV19 and TRBJ1-2; weak D call: TRBD1 (5 bases). Germline V gene data show CDR1 as LNHDA and CDR2 as SQIVND (reference sequence). The V gene lost 6 bases and the J gene lost 7 bases, with 21 bases spanning the gap. The CDR3 sequence is 15 residues long. The CDR3 DNA reads TGTGCCAGTAGCCAAGGGGCCCAGCGGGTGCGTGGCTACACCTTC. This gives the protein CASSQGAQRVRGYTF. Full variable domain (missing parts from reference TRBV19 and TRBJ1-2): DGGITQSPKYLFRKEGQNVTLSCEQNLNHDAMYWYRQDPGQGLRLIYYSQIVNDFQKGDIAEGYSVSREKKESFPLTVTSAQKNPTAFYLCASSQGAQRVRGYTFGSGTRLTVV.